Shown below are 19 T cell receptor beta chains from a single sample sequenced in a study of blood T cells in healthy people across ages (dated by TCRdb to between 2014 and 2017). Library generation was performed with 5' RACE. Sequencing instrument: Illumina HiSeq 2500. A second PCR of about 6 to 11 cycles was performed with a sample-barcoded 5' primer and a J-beta primer mix. TCRdb ran its own pipeline on the public reads, namely fastp trimming at Q25 and MiXCR clone calling, and kept in-frame beta chains. When rows share a CDR3 protein, they turn into one entry using the most common DNA and genes. The sample table lists fewer than 900,000 distinct CDR3 sequences, 45% to 50% of them with a count of one. The ten largest clones take up around a third of the sample. The source material was blood. The receptors derive from a woman aged 60-70 years in good health.

The rearrangement uses TRBV20-1 and TRBJ2-1, with D hard to call. Germline-derived CDR1 and CDR2 are DFQATT and SNEGSKA (reference sequence). This CDR3 spans 18 amino acids. V lost 0 bases to trimming and J lost 1 base, with 19 bases between them. The DNA of the CDR3 is TGCAGTGCTAGAGATCTCACCGGCAGATCTTTTTCCTACAATGAGCAGTTCTTC. Translation gives CSARDLTGRSFSYNEQFF.

This clonotype was observed a few times. The V gene is TRBV5-6, the J gene TRBJ2-1, with D hard to call. Trimming pared 0 bases from V and 2 bases from J, leaving 12 bases between. Germline V gene sequence: CDR1 SGHDT, CDR2 YYEEEE. There are 16 residues in the CDR3. This CDR3 is CASSLAGGITYNEQFF. CDR3 sequence (DNA): TGTGCCAGCAGCTTGGCAGGCGGAATTACCTACAATGAGCAGTTCTTC.

The table lists this clonotype with a count of one. The chain recombines TRBV2 with TRBJ2-5; 11 nucleotides line up with TRBD2. Germline trimming cut 5 bases from V and 4 bases from J; bases unmatched to any gene: 6. Germline lookup yields CDR1 SNHLY and CDR2 FYNNEI. The CDR3 has 15 residues. The CDR3 protein is CASSFQTSGVETQYF. CDR3 sequence (DNA): TGTGCCAGCAGTTTCCAGACTAGCGGGGTAGAGACCCAGTACTTC.

V usage is TRBV18 and J usage is TRBJ1-6; tentatively, D is TRBD1 (5 bases). V dropped 1 base and J dropped 10 bases, with 8 bases sitting between them. This CDR3 comprises 13 residues. Germline CDR1 reads KGHSH; CDR2 reads LQKENI. CDR3 region: CASSPQGNSPLHF. The DNA of the CDR3 is TGTGCCAGCTCACCACAGGGGAACTCACCCCTCCACTTT.

The genes are TRBV7-9 and TRBJ1-4; 7 bases agree with TRBD1. CDR3 length: 14 amino acids. Germline trimming cut 5 bases from V and 6 bases from J; bases unmatched to any gene: 6. CDR1 and CDR2 (germline): SEHNR, FQNEAQ (reference sequence). The CDR3 DNA reads TGTGCCAGCAGCCTTACAGGGGTGGATGAAAAACTGTTTTTT. Translating it yields CASSLTGVDEKLFF. The complete variable domain, with remaining parts taken from reference TRBV7-9 and TRBJ1-4, reads DTGVSQNPRHKITKRGQNVTFRCDPISEHNRLYWYRQTLGQGPEFLTYFQNEAQLEKSRLLSDRFSAERPKGSFSTLEIQRTEQGDSAMYLCASSLTGVDEKLFFGSGTQLSVL.

The chain recombines TRBV6-2 or TRBV6-3 with TRBJ2-5; no definite D call. The germline CDR1 and CDR2 sequences are MNHEY and SVGEGT. The germline V and J ends were trimmed by 7 bases and 11 bases, with 14 bases remaining between them. There are 11 residues in the CDR3. CDR3 residues: CASTHLYGQYF. CDR3 DNA: TGTGCCAGCACCCATCTCTACGGGCAGTACTTC.

Worth noting for this clonotype: This likely stems from a read error, as it lies one base from a far larger clone. The chain employs TRBV7-9 and TRBJ2-4; unclear D gene. Near its end, the DNA agrees better with TRBJ2-7, so the J call may be wrong. Looked up from germline, CDR1 is SEHNR and CDR2 is FQNEAQ (reference sequence). The CDR3 runs 11 residues. CDR3 in amino acids: CAGSLDYEQYF. CDR3 DNA sequence: TGTGCCGGCAGCTTAGACTACGAGCAGTACTTC.

There are a few counts of this clonotype. The genes are TRBV9 and TRBJ2-4; possibly TRBD1 for D (5 bases). The J call may be in error: the DNA end matches TRBJ2-7 better. Germline V gives CDR1 SGDLS, CDR2 YYNGEE. The CDR3 is 14 amino acids. CDR3 loop: CASSVEAGPYEQYF. For the CDR3, the DNA is TGTGCCAGCAGCGTAGAAGCAGGGCCCTACGAGCAGTACTTC.

This clonotype came up a few times. V and J are TRBV9 and TRBJ2-7, with a tentative D call TRBD2 (6 bases). Trimming left V 4 bases short and J 3 bases short, with 14 bases between. This CDR3 has 14 residues. From germline, CDR1 is SGDLS and CDR2 YYNGEE. In nucleotides, the CDR3 is TGTGCCAGCAGCAAAGGGTTAGCGGTCTACGAGCAGTACTTC. Protein sequence: CASSKGLAVYEQYF.

The chain joins TRBV12-3 or TRBV12-4 to TRBJ2-5, with D unresolved. V lost 7 bases and J 11 bases, leaving 20 bases between the germline ends. There are 13 residues in the CDR3. The CDR3 reads CASNLGQVDEQYF. The CDR3 bases are TGTGCCAGCAACCTCGGGCAGGTCGATGAGCAGTACTTC.

Notes on this clonotype: One end of the junction is discordant with germline, which a read error may explain. The chain combines TRBV20-1 with TRBJ2-3; TRBD1 might be the D (5 bases). The CDR3 length is 15 residues. Germline V gene lookup returns CDR1 DFQATT and CDR2 SNEGSKA (reference sequence). The chain's CDR3 is CGATPGQPGTDTQYF. DNA of the CDR3: TGCGGTGCAACACCAGGGCAGCCGGGCACAGATACGCAGTATTTT.

V usage is TRBV7-2 and J usage is TRBJ2-1, with 11 nucleotides matching TRBD2. The CDR3 runs 16 residues. The V gene end was trimmed by 3 bases and the J gene end by 6 bases; junction bases not matched to a gene: 7. Germline V gene sequence: CDR1 SGHTA, CDR2 FQGNSA. CDR3 DNA sequence: TGTGCCAGCAGCTTTACTAGCGGGAGAATCGGCAATGAGCAGTTCTTC. It yields the protein CASSFTSGRIGNEQFF. Combining the CDR3 with reference TRBV7-2 and TRBJ2-1 gives the whole variable domain GAGVSQSPSNKVTEKGKDVELRCDPISGHTALYWYRQSLGQGLEFLIYFQGNSAPDKSGLPSDRFSAERTGGSVSTLTIQRTQQEDSAVYLCASSFTSGRIGNEQFFGPGTRLTVL.

Regarding this clonotype: This may be a read error: a much more frequent sequence differs by one nucleotide. The V and J genes are TRBV4-3 and TRBJ2-7; D call uncertain. Germline CDR1 LGHNA, CDR2 YSLEER. The CDR3 runs to 16 residues. V lost 0 bases, J lost 7 bases, and 19 bases lay in between. The CDR3 nucleotides read TGCGCCAGCAGCCAAGATGTTCGTCTAGGATCTGAAGAGCAGTACTTC. Its protein product is CASSQDVRLGSEEQYF.

This clonotype has a count of ten or more. The V and J genes are TRBV7-3 and TRBJ2-2, with 7 positions matching TRBD1. This CDR3 has 16 residues. In germline, CDR1 is SGHTA, CDR2 FQGTGA. V lost 1 base, J lost 0 bases, and 2 bases stayed unmatched. This CDR3 is CASSLNRGPNTGELFF. The CDR3 DNA reads TGTGCCAGCAGCTTAAACAGGGGCCCGAACACCGGGGAGCTGTTTTTT.

This chain joins TRBV9 and TRBJ2-3, with 16 bases identical to TRBD2. J lost 4 bases, V lost 3 bases, and 14 bases had no gene match. Germline assignment: CDR1 SGDLS and CDR2 YYNGEE. The CDR3 has 20 residues. CDR3 loop: CASSGPGTSGRVRAPDTQYF. The CDR3 nucleotides are TGTGCCAGCAGCGGACCCGGGACTAGCGGGAGGGTAAGAGCGCCAGATACGCAGTATTTT.

Written as DNA, the CDR3 is TGTGCCAGCAGTGAATCATCAGGGGACACCGGGGAGCTGTTTTTT. Translation: CASSESSGDTGELFF. The gene calls are TRBV6-1 and TRBJ2-2, with a possible D match to TRBD1 (6 bases). The ends were cut back, 2 bases at V and 3 bases at J, with 10 bases in the middle. This CDR3 contains 15 residues. The germline CDR1 and CDR2 sequences are MNHNS and SASEGT.

This clonotype has a single count. The genes are TRBV30 and TRBJ2-5; D is unresolved. This CDR3 has 13 amino acids. Germline V gene sequence: CDR1 GTSNPN, CDR2 SVGIG (reference sequence). V was pared by 1 base and J by 0 bases, with 6 bases between. The CDR3 protein is CAWSAGYQETQYF. The CDR3 coding sequence is TGTGCCTGGAGTGCTGGTTACCAAGAGACCCAGTACTTC.

The J gene is TRBJ1-2, the V gene TRBV6-5; D call uncertain. V was clipped by 6 bases and J by 4 bases, with 6 bases between them. There are 11 residues in the CDR3. CDR1 MNHEY and CDR2 SVGAGI come from the germline V gene. The CDR3 bases are TGTGCCAGCAGCAACACCTATGGCTACACCTTC. It codes for CASSNTYGYTF.

The rearrangement uses TRBV7-2 and TRBJ1-3; D might be TRBD1 (5 bases). V dropped 5 bases and J dropped 4 bases, with 9 bases sitting between them. The CDR3 consists of 13 residues. CDR1 is SGHTA, CDR2 FQGNSA, per germline. The CDR3 is CASSRQRGNTIYF. CDR3 in DNA: TGTGCCAGCAGCCGACAGAGGGGAAACACCATATATTTT.